These 28 T cell receptor beta chains came from one sample sequenced in a study of human T cells and chemical hapten exposure. The time point denotes: patch test 2, 6 weeks after DPC sensitization. Treatment in this sample: therapeutic diphenylcyclopropenone sensitization with weekly scalp DPC. TCRdb reanalysed the RACE reads using MiXCR and keeps one entry per CDR3 protein. The sample holds roughly 380,000 distinct CDR3 sequences; around 6% are singletons and the top ten take less than 6.5%. The sequenced sample was whole blood, obtained in connection with sensitization to the hapten diphenylcyclopropenone (DPC). These receptors were collected from a woman between 18 and 29 years old with alopecia areata. Some clones in this sample may be carry-over from other donors' samples.

This clonotype appeared many times. V usage is TRBV6-6 and J usage is TRBJ1-4, with D hard to call. With 0 bases removed from V and 4 bases from J, the gap between germline ends came to 6 bases. In germline, CDR1 is MNHNY, CDR2 SVGAGI (reference sequence). CDR3 length: 14 amino acids. The CDR3 loop is CASSYSVSNEKLFF. Here the CDR3 DNA reads TGTGCCAGCAGTTACTCAGTTAGTAATGAAAAACTGTTTTTT.

In this sample, this clonotype turned up a few times. This chain connects TRBV11-1 to TRBJ2-6, with 7 bases lining up with TRBD1. V lost 5 bases to trimming and J lost 0 bases; unmatched junction nucleotides: 22. Germline V gives CDR1 SGHAT, CDR2 FQDESV (reference sequence). The CDR3 covers 22 residues. The CDR3: CASSQMRGLQDMVYSGANVLTF. The CDR3 nucleotides are TGTGCCAGCAGCCAGATGAGGGGGCTTCAAGATATGGTCTACTCTGGGGCCAACGTCCTGACTTTC.

Many counts were recorded for this clonotype. V is TRBV6-5 and J is TRBJ1-6, with a tentative D call TRBD1 (5 bases). The CDR3 is 13 residues long. The germline V gene has CDR1 MNHEY and CDR2 SVGAGI. The chain's CDR3 is CAASGARNSPLHF. Written as DNA, the CDR3 is TGTGCTGCTTCTGGGGCACGTAATTCACCCCTCCACTTT.

In its sample, this clonotype was seen a few times. One end of the junction does not line up with germline, which may come from a read error. The chain couples TRBV7-7 to TRBJ2-7; 7 positions match TRBD1. Germline loops: CDR1 SSHAT, CDR2 FNYEAQ (reference sequence). The CDR3 is 15 residues long. As DNA, the CDR3 is TGTGCTAGCAGCTCCTCCGGGACAGTCCCCTACGAGCAGTACTTC. Protein: CASSSSGTVPYEQYF.

The V and J genes are TRBV11-2 and TRBJ2-3; either TRBD1 or TRBD2 may fit D (6 bases each). Trimming stripped 4 bases from V and 0 bases from J, with 17 bases between. Looked up from germline, CDR1 is SGHAT and CDR2 is FQNNGV. This CDR3 has 17 residues. CDR3 sequence: CASSSMRGAVSTDTQYF. The CDR3 region has the DNA TGTGCCAGCAGCTCCATGAGGGGGGCGGTTAGCACAGATACGCAGTATTTT.

This clonotype was seen only a few times. The chain uses TRBV5-4 and TRBJ2-2, with TRBD2 identical over 7 bases. This CDR3 region has 14 residues. CDR1 and CDR2 (germline): SGHNT, YYREEE (reference sequence). Trimming took 3 bases from V and 4 from J; bases not matched to a gene: 3. CDR3 DNA: TGTGCCAGCAGCTGGGACTACTCCACCGGGGAGCTGTTTTTT. Its translation is CASSWDYSTGELFF.

This sequence joins TRBV9 and TRBJ2-6; D is uncertain. Trimming left V 3 bases short and J 0 bases short, with 7 bases between. The CDR3 consists of 15 residues. The germline CDR1 and CDR2 sequences are SGDLS and YYNGEE. For the CDR3, the DNA is TGTGCCAGCAGCGCGACTTACTCTGGGGCCAACGTCCTGACTTTC. Its protein is CASSATYSGANVLTF.

This clonotype was observed a handful of times. CDR3 coding DNA: TGTGCCAGCAGTATCGGTGTGGGGACTGAAGCTTTCTTT. Its protein product is CASSIGVGTEAFF. V gene TRBV2 combines with J gene TRBJ1-1, with D unresolved. Trimming removed 5 bases at V and 5 bases at J, with 12 bases between. The CDR3 extends over 13 amino acids. The V gene's germline CDR1 is SNHLY and CDR2 FYNNEI.

This clonotype occurred many times. The chain has TRBV12-3 or TRBV12-4 and TRBJ1-1; D gene uncertain. V lost 4 bases to trimming and J lost 4 bases, with 10 bases between them. This CDR3 has 13 amino acids. For the CDR3, the DNA is TGTGCCAGCAGTTCCTTAAGTGTCACTGAAGCTTTCTTT. Amino acids: CASSSLSVTEAFF.

This clonotype was observed many times. This chain uses TRBV10-3 with TRBJ1-4; 8 bases match TRBD1. This CDR3 is built from 13 residues. V was clipped by 6 bases and J by 8 bases; unmatched bases: 5. Germline V gives CDR1 ENHRY, CDR2 SYGVKD. Here the CDR3 reads CAIRGQDREKLFF. The CDR3 DNA reads as TGTGCCATCAGGGGACAGGATCGAGAAAAACTGTTTTTT.

This clonotype was detected ten times or more. This chain joins TRBV12-3 or TRBV12-4 and TRBJ1-1; 7 positions agree with TRBD1. Trimming at V came to 5 bases and at J to 5 bases, leaving 8 bases not matched to a gene. This CDR3 has 14 residues. The CDR3, as DNA: TGTGCCAGCAGTCCCAATGGCAGGGGGACTGAAGCTTTCTTT. Protein sequence: CASSPNGRGTEAFF.

This clonotype came up a few times. This chain uses TRBV7-9 with TRBJ2-3; D ambiguous. This CDR3 comprises 16 residues. V was shortened by 4 bases and J by 0 bases, with 14 bases between the two germline ends. Germline V gene sequence: CDR1 SEHNR, CDR2 FQNEAQ (reference sequence). This chain's CDR3 is CASSSSYGLSTDTQYF. The CDR3 nucleotides read TGTGCCAGCAGCTCGAGTTACGGGTTAAGCACAGATACGCAGTATTTT.

In its sample, this clonotype was seen a few times. The CDR3 bases are TGCAGTGCCCGGGCTGTAGGCGAGCAGTACTTC. It specifies CSARAVGEQYF. The rearrangement joins TRBV20-1 to TRBJ2-7; D gene ambiguous. CDR1 and CDR2 from the germline V gene are DFQATT and SNEGSKA (reference sequence). The CDR3 is 11 residues long. The V end was cut by 6 bases, the J end by 6 bases, with 12 bases between.

This chain uses TRBV18 with TRBJ1-4; 9 bases are a match to TRBD1. The junction had 2 bases not matched to a gene; V was cut back by 1 base and J by 8 bases. The germline V gene encodes CDR1 KGHSH and CDR2 LQKENI. The CDR3 length is 14 residues. The CDR3 nucleotides are TGTGCCAGCTCACCACGGACAGGGGAGGAAAAACTGTTTTTT. Translation gives CASSPRTGEEKLFF.

To note about this clonotype: Being one base from a much bigger clone, this may be a read error. The chain joins TRBV1 to TRBJ2-1; TRBD2, the D gene given by the table, was not confirmed from the DNA. TRBV1 is tagged as a pseudogene. The length of the CDR3 is 14 residues. The CDR3 DNA reads TGCACCAGCAGTCCCCGGACTAGCTACCATAAGCAGTTCTTC. It yields the protein CTSSPRTSYHKQFF.

This clonotype was detected many times. CDR3 sequence: CASSPLPGSVNEKLFF. The CDR3 coding sequence is TGTGCCAGCTCACCACTCCCGGGTTCGGTTAATGAAAAACTGTTTTTT. This rearrangement joins TRBV18 to TRBJ1-4, with D uncertain. V was pared by 1 base and J by 4 bases, with 13 bases between. This CDR3 contains 16 residues. Per the germline V gene, CDR1 is KGHSH and CDR2 is LQKENI.

Here the CDR3 DNA reads TGTGCCATCAGTAGCGGGGCGTACCAAGAGACCCAGTACTTC. Translation gives CAISSGAYQETQYF. V is TRBV10-3 and J is TRBJ2-5; 7 bases are a match to TRBD2. The CDR3 spans 14 residues. CDR1 is ENHRY and CDR2 is SYGVKD in the germline V gene. Trimming removed 5 bases from V and 0 bases from J; junction bases left unmatched: 3.

This clonotype has just a few counts. The J gene is TRBJ2-7, the V gene TRBV20-1; 8 bases match TRBD1. The CDR3 covers 11 residues. CDR1 DFQATT and CDR2 SNEGSKA come from the germline V gene (reference sequence). V was clipped by 5 bases and J by 4 bases; unmatched bases: 1. The CDR3 nucleotides are TGCAGTGCTGACAGGGGTTACGAGCAGTACTTC. Translating gives CSADRGYEQYF.

This clonotype came up many times. The gene calls are TRBV10-3 and TRBJ2-7; TRBD1 is a possible D gene (5 bases). The CDR3 loop spans 13 amino acids. V lost 3 bases and J 2 bases, leaving 8 bases between the germline ends. CDR1 is ENHRY, CDR2 SYGVKD, per germline. The CDR3 region has the DNA TGTGCCATCAGTGAATCAGGGACCTACGAGCAGTACTTC. This translates into CAISESGTYEQYF.

This rearrangement joins TRBV12-3 or TRBV12-4 to TRBJ2-5; weak D call: TRBD1 (5 bases). The V and J ends lost 6 bases and 4 bases respectively, with 15 bases between them. This CDR3 has 14 residues. CDR3: CASSPQGTGETQYF. Written as DNA, the CDR3 is TGTGCCAGCAGCCCCCAGGGAACCGGAGAGACCCAGTACTTC.

This clonotype turned up a few times. V gene TRBV20-1 combines with J gene TRBJ2-7; 8 bases align to TRBD2. The trim removed 6 bases at V and 3 bases at J, leaving 7 bases unmatched. Germline-derived CDR1 and CDR2 are DFQATT and SNEGSKA (reference sequence). The CDR3 is 13 amino acids. DNA of the CDR3: TGCAGTGCCAGACAACTAGCGGACTACGAGCAGTACTTC. Its protein product is CSARQLADYEQYF.

This clonotype showed up many times. The chain links TRBV5-1 to TRBJ1-6; D call uncertain. Germline V gives CDR1 SGHRS, CDR2 YFSETQ. Trimming took 5 bases from V and 8 from J, leaving 17 bases between them. The CDR3 is 15 residues long. CDR3 sequence: CASRDSTESHSPLHF. The CDR3 DNA follows: TGCGCCAGCAGAGATTCGACCGAATCCCATTCACCCCTCCACTTT.

This clonotype was seen ten or more times. J is TRBJ1-6 and V is TRBV12-3 or TRBV12-4, with D maybe TRBD1 (5 bases). This CDR3 is built from 14 residues. Between the trimmed V and J ends, which lost 5 bases and 6 bases, there was a span of 11 bases. CDR3 nucleotide sequence: TGTGCCAGCAGTGGGGGAATATTTAATTCACCCCTCCACTTT. This sequence encodes CASSGGIFNSPLHF.

This clonotype was detected only a few times. This chain links TRBV6-1 with TRBJ2-6; D is unclear. The V end lost 2 bases, the J end lost 4 bases, and 12 bases lay between the germline ends. The germline CDR1 and CDR2 sequences are MNHNS and SASEGT. CDR3 length: 16 amino acids. The CDR3 sequence is CASSESRVPGANVLTF. In DNA form, the CDR3 reads TGTGCCAGCAGTGAATCTCGTGTGCCGGGGGCCAACGTCCTGACTTTC.

The J gene is TRBJ1-2, the V gene TRBV29-1, with D unresolved. The V gene lost 3 bases and the J gene lost 4 bases, with 9 bases spanning the gap. Germline assignment: CDR1 SQVTM and CDR2 ANQGSEA. The CDR3 runs to 12 residues. CDR3 nucleotide sequence: TGCAGCGTTGATGGGCGGCTCTATGGCTACACCTTC. The encoded protein is CSVDGRLYGYTF.

This clonotype has ten or more counts. Here the CDR3 reads CASSLGQGEGGELFF. The CDR3 DNA reads TGTGCCAGCAGCTTGGGACAGGGAGAGGGCGGGGAGCTGTTTTTT. The rearrangement uses TRBV5-4 and TRBJ2-2; TRBD1 aligns across 7 bases. The length of the CDR3 is 15 residues. From germline, CDR1 is SGHNT and CDR2 YYREEE (reference sequence). V was clipped by 0 bases and J by 7 bases; unmatched bases: 6.

V and J are TRBV4-2 and TRBJ2-5; D gene ambiguous. V was pared by 0 bases and J by 7 bases, with 21 bases between. This CDR3 comprises 17 residues. The germline V gene has CDR1 LGHNA and CDR2 YNFKEQ. The CDR3 spells CASSQEDGRPTIGTQYF. The CDR3, as DNA: TGTGCCAGCAGCCAAGAAGACGGCCGCCCAACTATTGGGACCCAGTACTTC.

This clonotype came up a few times. The chain uses TRBV7-9 and TRBJ2-2; the D call may be TRBD1 or TRBD2 (5 bases each). This CDR3 is built from 15 residues. CDR1 and CDR2 (germline): SEHNR, FQNEAQ (reference sequence). V was cut by 4 bases and J by 3 bases, with 12 bases left in between. Here the CDR3 DNA reads TGTGCCAGCAGCTCCCGGGACGGAGACACCGGGGAGCTGTTTTTT. This codes for CASSSRDGDTGELFF.